The T cell receptor beta chain described here comes from a study of identical twins. General study points: Out-of-frame alpha sequences shared by twins showed excess low generation probability.

This clonotype was seen more than once but under ten times. Its antigen is not known. A universal primer site arose from template switching, and cDNA bore unique molecular identifiers. TCRdb called the 5' RACE reads again in MiXCR, with one record for every CDR3 protein. In the table there are around 1.7 million distinct CDR3 sequences, under 35% of which are singletons. In germline, CDR1 is MNHEY, CDR2 SVGAGI. CDR3 length equals 13 residues. The chain uses TRBV6-5 and TRBJ2-7; possibly TRBD1 for D (6 bases). Near its end, the DNA agrees better with TRBJ2-4, so the J call may be wrong. Sequencing was done on a sample of cord blood. This TCR was sampled from a newborn girl in good health. The DNA for the CDR3 is TGTGCCAGCAGTTCCTGGACAGCAAACATTCAGTACTTC. This encodes CASSSWTANIQYF.